This T cell receptor (beta chain) was sequenced during a study of cytomegalovirus exposure and HLA in healthy donors (dated by TCRdb to about 2017). For the wider study: In an earlier analysis of some 550 of the donors, approximately 260 Gb of sequence data and some 100 million unique TCR beta sequences from about 190 million T cells were reported. An early release that covered about 640 HLA-typed donors contained about 290 gigabases of sequencing data and 70 million to 100 million unique TCR sequences. Of the roughly 410 genotyped donors, 81% were placed in the genetic ancestry cluster associated with self-reported Caucasian donors. The aim of the study was to test whether cataloging public T cell receptors could identify signatures of past pathogen exposure. The T cell repertoires of about 700 subjects were profiled by immunosequencing and related to cytomegalovirus serostatus. In addition to the first cohort of approximately 670 subjects, a separate validation cohort of approximately 130 different subjects was used. To predict cytomegalovirus infection status, the study combined high-throughput TCR immunosequencing, statistical association of individual TCRs with disease status, and machine learning. To study patterns of TCR occurrence, a later analysis re-analyzed previously published TCR beta repertoires from hundreds of donors and added high-resolution HLA genotyping. Rather than using new phenotypic data, the later analysis identified candidate immune exposures from TCR beta sequences and from how often those sequences occurred across donors. An earlier analysis of some 500 of the donors applied high-throughput TCR beta sequencing to assess whether each TCR beta V gene segment acted as functional or pseudogenic. Donor age, sex, ethnicity and CMV serostatus were compiled alongside the repertoire data. Genome-wide SNP genotypes for about 55% of the roughly 670 donors were used in a later genetic analysis, which treated that subset as a discovery cohort. All discovery cohort repertoires had been generated using a single sequencing platform. Both class I and class II loci were covered by HLA typing, at four-digit resolution. The number of typed donors differed by locus: about 620-630 for A, B, C, DRB1 and DQB1; 522 for DQA1; some 610 for DPA1; and approximately 450 for DPB1. A handful of DR-DQ haplotypes were handled as single units for association and clustering because linkage in the cohort was strong. Among several hundred genotyped donors of the cohort, an average of around 250,000 unique TCR beta nucleotide sequences was sequenced per donor, of which approximately 18% were non-productive.

Library construction relied on the immunoSEQ multiplex PCR assay. For the multiplex PCR, a mixture combining 60 forward primers for TCR Vbeta segments and 13 reverse primers for TCR Jbeta segments was used. Amplification of the CDR3 region of rearranged TCR beta genes was performed with a multiplex PCR assay on genomic DNA. The Illumina HiSeq System was used to sequence the amplified TCR beta libraries as 87-base-pair reads. In the paper's pipeline: In a later analysis, about 80 million unique TCR beta chains were counted across the approximately 620 repertoires, and some 10 million of these chains were shared by at least two donors. Raw reads were error-corrected and collapsed into unique sequences by a nearest-neighbor algorithm in which closely related sequences were merged to remove PCR and sequencing errors. CDR3 sequences were aligned to IMGT reference sequences to assign V, D and J gene segments. For a sequence to be retained, at least a six-nucleotide match to both a V gene segment and a J gene segment was required. A rearrangement was called productive if the CDR3 had no stop codons and remained in frame with V and J, and every other rearrangement was called non-productive. CDR3 was defined by IMGT convention, running from the second conserved V-encoded cysteine to the conserved J-encoded phenylalanine. Sequences without an unambiguous match to a single V gene segment were excluded from the earlier analysis of almost 600 of the donors. An earlier analysis of a few hundred of the donors called V segments functional above 56.7% productive rearrangements and segregating when the between-donor standard deviation exceeded 5%. A statistical classification framework was built for diagnosing cytomegalovirus status from the catalog of TCR beta chain sequences. V and J gene assignment, in a later analysis, came from comparing TCR nucleotide sequences with IMGT/GENE-DB human TR gene sequences. In a later analysis, CDR3 sequences and most-parsimonious VDJ recombination scenarios were assigned using the TCRdist pipeline. In a later analysis, each TCR beta chain was defined by its CDR3 amino acid sequence together with its V-gene family, and reads without a unique V-gene family were excluded. A later analysis removed roughly 590 highly shared, low-generation-probability nucleotide sequences to deal with suspected cross-contamination and a sequencing artifact. A later analysis calculated a clonal expansion index for each public chain from normalized within-repertoire ranks of inferred template counts. In a later analysis, generation probabilities were computed with a VDJ recombination model fitted to out-of-frame rearrangements, and the resulting probabilities were checked against IGoR. In a later analysis, hypergeometric tests were used to score TCR-TCR, TCR-HLA and TCR-CMV co-occurrence, with a repertoire-size bias correction applied to TCR pairs. To estimate false discovery rates, a later analysis permuted the HLA or CMV assignments 20 times. In a later analysis, co-occurring TCRs were grouped using DBSCAN, and TCRdist sequence similarity was added for clustering within HLA-allele-positive subsets. Repertoires with fewer than 30,000 or more than 120,000 public chains, plus five repertoires with anomalous nucleotide sharing, were excluded from co-occurrence clustering. The clones in this table, taken by TCRdb from immuneACCESS, are in-frame only. Not every clone is retained; where verified, under half of the shortfall comes from an unresolved V gene, and the cause of the rest is unknown. The V and J calls and the clone size are those of that table, but D and trimming were determined from the DNA. Across this sample there are around 100,000 clones, with about 72% seen only once. The ten largest make up 15% to 20% of the sample.

The cohort consisted of 670 or so healthy bone marrow donors. All cohort members were sampled while nominally healthy, although unrecorded immune exposures were likely present. The donor tested CMV seropositive, placing the donor among the 250 to 350 seropositive members of the cohort. Each donor provided a peripheral blood sample, and peripheral blood mononuclear cells were used for TCR beta sequencing. The Qiagen DNeasy Blood Extraction Kit was used to extract genomic DNA from the blood cell samples. Summary of the overall study and its limitations: Cytomegalovirus status was reported to be diagnosed by the classifier with high specificity and sensitivity in both the original and validation cohorts. An association between a missense DCLRE1C variant and V-gene and J-gene trimming of TCR beta chains was found in a later genetic analysis and replicated in an independent cohort. The 87-base-pair reads could not distinguish some IMGT-functional V segments, including TRBV6-2 and TRBV6-3, so those segments were excluded. The study listed approximately 160 TCR beta chains as associated with cytomegalovirus. In this cohort, only TCR beta chains were sequenced, and detectable features were limited by the absence of alpha or paired-chain data. Because HLA typing was unavailable for some donors at each locus, only the typed subset was used in association tests. Across donors, most TCR sequences were observed very rarely, whereas some public TCRs were present in many individuals. A later genetic analysis reported fewer N-insertions in productive TCRs among donors in an Asian-associated ancestry cluster than the approximately 700-donor mean. At a false discovery rate of 0.05, a later analysis linked 15,000 to 20,000 TCR beta sequences to specific HLA alleles. The authors suggested that the approach could potentially be generalized to other disease states and immunological phenotypes. A further reported finding was that TCR beta sequences accurately predicted the HLA-A and HLA-B alleles for most subjects in the first cohort. A few of the identified cytomegalovirus-associated TCR beta chains were confirmed in vitro to be specific for cytomegalovirus antigens. In a later analysis, HLA-associated TCR beta chains were found to be more clonally expanded and to have lower generation probabilities than equally common non-associated chains. According to a later analysis, TCR association rates differed among HLA loci, with DRB1 alleles showing the most associated TCRs and HLA-C alleles showing the fewest. Strong co-occurrence of HLA alleles, especially DR and DQ, made assigning TCR associations to individual alleles difficult. Because counts were too low, roughly 17 rarely observed V segments, including chromosome 9 orphons, were left out of the earlier analysis of over 550 of the donors. An earlier analysis of approximately 570 of the donors showed that most TCR beta V segments appeared in productive rearrangements either about 90% or about 30% of the time, which broadly matched IMGT annotations. Most CMV-associated TCR beta chains appeared to be HLA-restricted in a later analysis, and the HLA associations seemed to be driven largely by CMV exposure. Several of the top co-occurrence clusters appeared to be linked to parvovirus B19, influenza, CMV and Epstein-Barr virus, according to a later analysis. CMV serostatus was the only immune exposure information available for the cohort. A group of highly shared sequence variants was considered likely to be a technical artifact of the sequencing pipeline. Correlated functional status among segregating V segments might reflect linkage disequilibrium, but an unknown experimental factor could not be ruled out. Sequencing depth was assumed to be roughly uniform across donors in the presence/absence analyses, though that assumption may not hold.

As regards this clone: This clone's antigen is unknown. Per-base qualities were not stored, and no clone one base away is much larger.

From its cysteine to its phenylalanine, the CDR3 spans 12 amino acids. The read is trimmed to its CDR3 DNA, 36 bases read in frame from base 1. The junction shows trimming of 8 bases on V and 1 base on J, plus 8 bases between the germline ends. Reading the germline V gene gives CDR1 SNHLY and CDR2 FYNNEI. What was sequenced was PBMCs. The TCR was taken from a woman aged 60-75 years in good health and CMV-seropositive. This receptor chain uses TRBV2 and TRBJ1-1; matching of 5 bases hints at TRBD1 as the D gene. The CDR3 is CASLTGNTEAFF. The nucleotides are TGTGCCAGCCTTACAGGGAACACTGAAGCTTTCTTT.